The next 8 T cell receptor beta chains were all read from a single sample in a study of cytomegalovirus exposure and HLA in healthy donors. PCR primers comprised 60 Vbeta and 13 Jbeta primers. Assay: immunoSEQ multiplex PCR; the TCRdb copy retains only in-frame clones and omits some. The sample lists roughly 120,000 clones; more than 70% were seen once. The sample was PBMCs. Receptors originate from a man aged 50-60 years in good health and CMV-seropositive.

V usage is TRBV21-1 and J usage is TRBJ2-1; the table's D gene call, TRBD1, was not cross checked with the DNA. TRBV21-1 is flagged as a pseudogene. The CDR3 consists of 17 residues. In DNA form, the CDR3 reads TGTGCCAGCATCAGCACCGGGACAGGTGAAGAGGGGAATGAGCAGTTCTTC. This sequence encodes CASISTGTGEEGNEQFF.

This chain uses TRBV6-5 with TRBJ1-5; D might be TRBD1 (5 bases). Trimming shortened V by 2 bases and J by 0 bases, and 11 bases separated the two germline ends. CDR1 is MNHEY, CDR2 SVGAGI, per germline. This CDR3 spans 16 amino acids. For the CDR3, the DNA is TGTGCCAGCAGTTACCGGGGGGGGGATAGCAATCAGCCCCAGCATTTT. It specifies CASSYRGGDSNQPQHF.

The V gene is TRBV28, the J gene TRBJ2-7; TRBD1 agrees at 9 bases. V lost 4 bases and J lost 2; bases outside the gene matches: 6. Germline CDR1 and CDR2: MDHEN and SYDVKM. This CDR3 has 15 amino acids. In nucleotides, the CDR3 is TGTGCCAGCAGTTCGTCCGGGACAGGGACCTACGAGCAGTACTTC. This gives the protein CASSSSGTGTYEQYF.

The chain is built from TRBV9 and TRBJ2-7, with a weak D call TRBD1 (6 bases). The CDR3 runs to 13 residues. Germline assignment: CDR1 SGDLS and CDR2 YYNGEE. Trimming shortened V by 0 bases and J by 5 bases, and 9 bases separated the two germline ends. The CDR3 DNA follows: TGTGCCAGCAGCGTAGACAGGGCCCACGAGCAGTACTTC. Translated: CASSVDRAHEQYF.

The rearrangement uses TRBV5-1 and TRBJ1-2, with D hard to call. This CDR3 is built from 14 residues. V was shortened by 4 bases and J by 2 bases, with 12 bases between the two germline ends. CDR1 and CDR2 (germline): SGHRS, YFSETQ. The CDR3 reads CASSLGSANYGYTF. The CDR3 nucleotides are TGCGCCAGCAGCCTGGGATCCGCGAACTATGGCTACACCTTC.

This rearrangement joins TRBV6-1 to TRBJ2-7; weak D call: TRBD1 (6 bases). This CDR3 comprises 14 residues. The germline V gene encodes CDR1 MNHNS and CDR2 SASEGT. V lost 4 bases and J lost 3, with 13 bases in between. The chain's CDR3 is CASSVGGWGYEQYF. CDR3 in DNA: TGTGCCAGCAGTGTAGGGGGATGGGGCTACGAGCAGTACTTC.

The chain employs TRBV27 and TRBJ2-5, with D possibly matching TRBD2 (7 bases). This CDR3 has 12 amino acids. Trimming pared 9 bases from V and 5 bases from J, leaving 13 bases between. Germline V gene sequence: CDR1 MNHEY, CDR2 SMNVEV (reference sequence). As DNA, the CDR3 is TGTGCCAGTGGGGGAGGGGGTGAGACCCAGTACTTC. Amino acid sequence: CASGGGGETQYF.

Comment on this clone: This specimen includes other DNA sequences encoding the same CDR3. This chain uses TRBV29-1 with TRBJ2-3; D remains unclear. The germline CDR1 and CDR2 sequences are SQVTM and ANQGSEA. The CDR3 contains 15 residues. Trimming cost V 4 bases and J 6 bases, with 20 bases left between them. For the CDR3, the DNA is TGCAGCGTTGGGGCGACCTCTGGATATAGGGATACGCAGTATTTT. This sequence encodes CSVGATSGYRDTQYF.